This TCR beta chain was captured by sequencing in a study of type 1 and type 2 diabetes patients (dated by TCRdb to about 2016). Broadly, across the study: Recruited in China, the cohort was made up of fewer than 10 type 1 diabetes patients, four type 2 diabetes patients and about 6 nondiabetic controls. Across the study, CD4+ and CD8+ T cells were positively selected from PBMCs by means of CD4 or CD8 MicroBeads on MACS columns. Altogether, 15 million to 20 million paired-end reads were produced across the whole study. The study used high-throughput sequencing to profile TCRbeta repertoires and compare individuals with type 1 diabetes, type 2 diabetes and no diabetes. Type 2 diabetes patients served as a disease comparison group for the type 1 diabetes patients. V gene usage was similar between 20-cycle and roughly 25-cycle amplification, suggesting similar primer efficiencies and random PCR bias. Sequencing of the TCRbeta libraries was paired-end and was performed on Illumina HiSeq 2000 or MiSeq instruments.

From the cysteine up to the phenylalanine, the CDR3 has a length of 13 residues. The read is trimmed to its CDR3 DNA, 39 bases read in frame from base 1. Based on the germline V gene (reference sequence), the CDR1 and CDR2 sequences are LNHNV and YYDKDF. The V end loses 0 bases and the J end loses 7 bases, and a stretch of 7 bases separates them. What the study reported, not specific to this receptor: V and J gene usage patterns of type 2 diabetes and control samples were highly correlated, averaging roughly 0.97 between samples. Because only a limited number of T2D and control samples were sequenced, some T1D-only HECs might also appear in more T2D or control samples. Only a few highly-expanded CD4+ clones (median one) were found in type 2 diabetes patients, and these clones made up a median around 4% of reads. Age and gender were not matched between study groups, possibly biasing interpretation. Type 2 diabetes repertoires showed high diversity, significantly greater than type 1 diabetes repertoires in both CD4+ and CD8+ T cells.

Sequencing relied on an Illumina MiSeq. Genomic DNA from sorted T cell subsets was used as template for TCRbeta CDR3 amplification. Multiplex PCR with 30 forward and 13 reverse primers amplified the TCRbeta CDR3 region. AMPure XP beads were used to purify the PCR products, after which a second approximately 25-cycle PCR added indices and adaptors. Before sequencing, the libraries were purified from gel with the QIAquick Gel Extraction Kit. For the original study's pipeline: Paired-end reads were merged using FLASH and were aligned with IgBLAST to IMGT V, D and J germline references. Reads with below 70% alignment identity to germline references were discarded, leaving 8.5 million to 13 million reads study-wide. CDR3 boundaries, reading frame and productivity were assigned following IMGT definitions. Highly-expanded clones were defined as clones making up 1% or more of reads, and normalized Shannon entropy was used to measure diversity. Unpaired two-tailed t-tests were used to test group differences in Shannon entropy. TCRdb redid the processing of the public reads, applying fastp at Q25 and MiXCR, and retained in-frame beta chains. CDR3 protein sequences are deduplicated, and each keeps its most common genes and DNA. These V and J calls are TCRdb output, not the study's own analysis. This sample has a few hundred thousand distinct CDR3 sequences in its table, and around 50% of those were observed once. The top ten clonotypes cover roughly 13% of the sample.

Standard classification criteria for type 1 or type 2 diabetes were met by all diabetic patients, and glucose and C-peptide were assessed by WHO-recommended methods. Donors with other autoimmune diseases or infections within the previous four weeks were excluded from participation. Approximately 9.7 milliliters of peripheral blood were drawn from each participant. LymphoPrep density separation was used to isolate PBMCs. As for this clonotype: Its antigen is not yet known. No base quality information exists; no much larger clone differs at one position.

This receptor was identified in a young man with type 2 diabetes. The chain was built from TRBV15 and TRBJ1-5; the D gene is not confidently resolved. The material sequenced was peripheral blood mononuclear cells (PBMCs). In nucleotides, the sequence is TGTGCCACCAGCAGAGATAACGTCCAGCCCCAGCATTTT. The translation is CATSRDNVQPQHF.